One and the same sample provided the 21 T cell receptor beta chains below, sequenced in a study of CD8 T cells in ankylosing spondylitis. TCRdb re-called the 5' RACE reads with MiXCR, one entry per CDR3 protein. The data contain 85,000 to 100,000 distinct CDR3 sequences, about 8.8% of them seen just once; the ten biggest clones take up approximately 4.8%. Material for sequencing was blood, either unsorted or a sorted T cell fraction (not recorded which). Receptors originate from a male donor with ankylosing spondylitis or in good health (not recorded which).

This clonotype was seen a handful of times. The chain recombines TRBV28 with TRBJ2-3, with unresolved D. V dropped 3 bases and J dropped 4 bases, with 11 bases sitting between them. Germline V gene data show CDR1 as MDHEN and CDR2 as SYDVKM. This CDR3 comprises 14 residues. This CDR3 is CASSLYSNPDTQYF. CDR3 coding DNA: TGTGCCAGCAGTTTGTACTCCAACCCAGATACGCAGTATTTT.

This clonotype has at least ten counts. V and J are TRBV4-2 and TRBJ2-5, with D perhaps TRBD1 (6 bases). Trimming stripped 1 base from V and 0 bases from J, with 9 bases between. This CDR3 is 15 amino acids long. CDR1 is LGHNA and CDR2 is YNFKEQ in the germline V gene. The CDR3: CASSQAGQYQETQYF. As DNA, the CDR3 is TGTGCCAGCAGCCAAGCCGGACAGTACCAAGAGACCCAGTACTTC.

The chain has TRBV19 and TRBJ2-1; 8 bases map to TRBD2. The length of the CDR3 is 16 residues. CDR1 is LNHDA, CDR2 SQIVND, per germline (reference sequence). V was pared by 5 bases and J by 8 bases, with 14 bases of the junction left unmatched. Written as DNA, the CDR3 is TGTGCCAGTAGTGGGGAAGCTAGCGGGCGACGGGATGAGCAGTTCTTC. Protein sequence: CASSGEASGRRDEQFF.

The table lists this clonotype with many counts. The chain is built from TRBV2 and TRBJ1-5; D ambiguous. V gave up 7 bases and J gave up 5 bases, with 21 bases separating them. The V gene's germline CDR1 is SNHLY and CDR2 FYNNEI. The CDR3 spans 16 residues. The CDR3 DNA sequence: TGTGCCAGCACCATCCATGGGCGGGGTAAGGATCAGCCCCAGCATTTT. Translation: CASTIHGRGKDQPQHF.

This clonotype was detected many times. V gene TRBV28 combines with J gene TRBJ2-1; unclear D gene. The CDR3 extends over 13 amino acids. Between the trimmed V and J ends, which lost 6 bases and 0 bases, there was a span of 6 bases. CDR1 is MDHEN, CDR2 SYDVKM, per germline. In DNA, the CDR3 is TGTGCCAGCAGGGGATTCTCCTACAATGAGCAGTTCTTC. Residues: CASRGFSYNEQFF. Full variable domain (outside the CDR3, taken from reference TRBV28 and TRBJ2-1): DVKVTQSSRYLVKRTGEKVFLECVQDMDHENMFWYRQDPGLGLRLIYFSYDVKMKEKGDIPEGYSVSREKKERFSLILESASTNQTSMYLCASRGFSYNEQFFGPGTRLTVL.

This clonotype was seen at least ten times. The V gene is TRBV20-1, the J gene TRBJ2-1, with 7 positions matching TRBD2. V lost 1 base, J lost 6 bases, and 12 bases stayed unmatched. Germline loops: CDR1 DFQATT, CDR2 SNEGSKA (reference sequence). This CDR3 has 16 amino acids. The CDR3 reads CSARARGLVSFNEQFF. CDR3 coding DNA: TGCAGTGCTAGAGCTCGCGGACTAGTCTCATTCAATGAGCAGTTCTTC.

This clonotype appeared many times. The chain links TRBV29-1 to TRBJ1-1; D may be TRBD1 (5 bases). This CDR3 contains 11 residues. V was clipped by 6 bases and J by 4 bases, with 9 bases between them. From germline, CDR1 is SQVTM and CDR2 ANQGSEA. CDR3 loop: CSVGRGTEAFF. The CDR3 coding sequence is TGCAGCGTGGGGCGGGGCACTGAAGCTTTCTTT.

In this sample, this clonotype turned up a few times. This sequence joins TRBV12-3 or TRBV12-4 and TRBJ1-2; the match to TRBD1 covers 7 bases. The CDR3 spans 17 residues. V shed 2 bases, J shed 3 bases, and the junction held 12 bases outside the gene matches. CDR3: CASSLSGTAVFHYGYTF. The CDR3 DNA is TGTGCCAGCAGTTTATCCGGGACAGCGGTTTTTCACTATGGCTACACCTTC.

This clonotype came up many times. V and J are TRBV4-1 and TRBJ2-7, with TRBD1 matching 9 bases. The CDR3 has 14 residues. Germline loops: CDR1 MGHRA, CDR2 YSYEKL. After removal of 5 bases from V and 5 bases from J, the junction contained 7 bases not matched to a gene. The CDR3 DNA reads TGCGCCAGCAGCGGTTGGGACAGGGCGAACGAGCAGTACTTC. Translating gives CASSGWDRANEQYF.

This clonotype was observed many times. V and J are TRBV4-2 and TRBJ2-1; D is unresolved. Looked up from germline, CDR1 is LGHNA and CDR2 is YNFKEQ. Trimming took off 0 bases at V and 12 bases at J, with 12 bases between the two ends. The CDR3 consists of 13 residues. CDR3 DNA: TGTGCCAGCAGCCAAGATTTCGGCAGTATGCAGTTCTTC. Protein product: CASSQDFGSMQFF.

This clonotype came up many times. CDR3 DNA sequence: TGTGCCAGCACCCCGTTCGGGGTTACCTACGAAGAGCAGTACTTC. The encoded protein is CASTPFGVTYEEQYF. The genes are TRBV28 and TRBJ2-7, with D possibly TRBD2 on 5 matching bases. Germline CDR1 MDHEN, CDR2 SYDVKM. The CDR3 is 15 residues long. Trimming cost V 7 bases and J 7 bases, with 23 bases left between them.

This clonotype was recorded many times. The chain's CDR3 is CASSLGPRNEQFF. DNA of the CDR3: TGTGCCAGCAGCCTGGGACCGCGCAATGAGCAGTTCTTC. The chain carries TRBV5-5 and TRBJ2-1, with D perhaps being TRBD1 or TRBD2 (5 bases each). This CDR3 comprises 13 residues. Deletions cut 4 bases from V and 6 bases from J, with 11 bases between. Germline V gene data show CDR1 as SGHKS and CDR2 as YYEKEE (reference sequence). Drawing the rest from reference TRBV5-5 and TRBJ2-1, the complete variable domain is DAGVTQSPTHLIKTRGQQVTLRCSPISGHKSVSWYQQVLGQGPQFIFQYYEKEERGRGNFPDRFSARQFPNYSSELNVNALLLGDSALYLCASSLGPRNEQFFGPGTRLTVL.

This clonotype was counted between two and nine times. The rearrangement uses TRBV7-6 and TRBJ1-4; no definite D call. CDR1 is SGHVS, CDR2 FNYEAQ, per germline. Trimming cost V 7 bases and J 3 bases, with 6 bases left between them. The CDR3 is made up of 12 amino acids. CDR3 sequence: CASISANEKLFF. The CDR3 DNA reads TGTGCCAGCATCTCGGCTAATGAAAAACTGTTTTTT.

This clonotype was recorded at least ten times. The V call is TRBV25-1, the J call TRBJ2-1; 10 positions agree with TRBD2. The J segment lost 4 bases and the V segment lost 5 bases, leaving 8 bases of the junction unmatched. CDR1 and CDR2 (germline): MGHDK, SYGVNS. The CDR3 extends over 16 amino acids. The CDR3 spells CASSPIGLAVYNEQFF. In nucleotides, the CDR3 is TGTGCCAGCAGTCCAATAGGACTAGCGGTGTACAATGAGCAGTTCTTC.

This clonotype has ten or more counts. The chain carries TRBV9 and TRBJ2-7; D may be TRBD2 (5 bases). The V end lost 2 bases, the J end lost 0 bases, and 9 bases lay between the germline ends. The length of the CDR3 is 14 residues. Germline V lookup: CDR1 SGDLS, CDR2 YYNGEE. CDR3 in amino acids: CASSVEGNSYEQYF. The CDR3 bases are TGTGCCAGCAGCGTTGAGGGTAACTCCTACGAGCAGTACTTC.

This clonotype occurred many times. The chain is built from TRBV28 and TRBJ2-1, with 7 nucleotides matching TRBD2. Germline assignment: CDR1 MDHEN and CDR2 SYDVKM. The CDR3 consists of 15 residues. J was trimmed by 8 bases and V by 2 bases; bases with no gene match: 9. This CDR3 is CASSLRDYPMYEQFF. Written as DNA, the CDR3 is TGTGCCAGCAGTTTAAGGGACTACCCTATGTATGAGCAGTTCTTC.

Written as DNA, the CDR3 is TGTGCCAGCTCTAGCTCTCGCGGGGACAGACCATACGAGCAGTACTTC. Its protein product is CASSSSRGDRPYEQYF. V and J are TRBV14 and TRBJ2-7; a possible D gene is TRBD1 (7 bases). CDR3 length equals 16 residues. The germline gives CDR1 SGHDN, CDR2 FVKESK. Trimming stripped 8 bases from V and 4 bases from J, with 24 bases between.

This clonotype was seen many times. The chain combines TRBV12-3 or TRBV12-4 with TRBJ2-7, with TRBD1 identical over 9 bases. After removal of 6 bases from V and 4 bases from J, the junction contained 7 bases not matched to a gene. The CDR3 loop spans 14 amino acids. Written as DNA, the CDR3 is TGTGCCAGCAGACACGGGGGACAGGGTTACGAGCAGTACTTC. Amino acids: CASRHGGQGYEQYF.

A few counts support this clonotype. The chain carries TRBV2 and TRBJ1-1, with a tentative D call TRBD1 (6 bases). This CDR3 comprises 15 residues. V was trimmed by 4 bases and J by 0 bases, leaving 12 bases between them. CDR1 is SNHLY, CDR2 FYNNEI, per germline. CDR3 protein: CASSGGGALNTEAFF. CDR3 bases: TGTGCCAGCAGTGGTGGGGGCGCCCTGAACACTGAAGCTTTCTTT.

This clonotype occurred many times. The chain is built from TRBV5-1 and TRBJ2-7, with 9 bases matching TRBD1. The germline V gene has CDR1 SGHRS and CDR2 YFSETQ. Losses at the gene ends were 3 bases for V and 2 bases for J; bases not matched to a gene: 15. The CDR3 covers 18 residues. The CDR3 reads CASSSTTYSGTGTYEQYF. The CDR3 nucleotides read TGCGCCAGCAGCTCCACAACGTATTCCGGGACAGGGACCTACGAGCAGTACTTC.

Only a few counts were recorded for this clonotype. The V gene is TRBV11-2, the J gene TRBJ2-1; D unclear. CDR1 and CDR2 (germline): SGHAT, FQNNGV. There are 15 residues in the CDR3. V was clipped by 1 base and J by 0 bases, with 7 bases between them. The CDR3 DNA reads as TGTGCCAGCAGCTTAGTCATTAGCTCCTACAATGAGCAGTTCTTC. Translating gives CASSLVISSYNEQFF.